Presented here are 14 T cell receptor beta chains from one specimen sequenced in a study of T cell changes during pregnancy in multiple sclerosis. The data were produced by immunoSEQ multiplex PCR, yet TCRdb's version contains in-frame clones alone and is incomplete. Here the sample spans under 40,000 clones, approximately 87% being singletons. The sequencing here drew on CD8+ T cells from peripheral blood mononuclear cells, taken after pregnancy. These TCRs come from a female donor with multiple sclerosis, enrolled in a pregnancy study.

This chain links TRBV14 with TRBJ1-5; D unclear. CDR1 is SGHDN, CDR2 FVKESK, per germline. The CDR3 consists of 12 residues. The ends were cut back, 0 bases at V and 10 bases at J, with 7 bases in the middle. CDR3 protein: CASSQDGRPQHF. Here the CDR3 DNA reads TGTGCCAGCAGCCAAGATGGCCGCCCCCAGCATTTT.

This clone has more than one count but fewer than ten. V and J are TRBV9 and TRBJ2-7, with TRBD1 identical over 7 bases. Germline V lookup: CDR1 SGDLS, CDR2 YYNGEE. CDR3 length equals 13 residues. Losses at the gene ends were 4 bases for V and 5 bases for J; bases not matched to a gene: 6. This CDR3 is CASSPRTGDEQYF. The CDR3 DNA reads TGTGCCAGCAGCCCCCGGACAGGTGACGAGCAGTACTTC.

The genes are TRBV5-4 and TRBJ2-3; D might be TRBD2 (6 bases). Deletions cut 9 bases from V and 0 bases from J, with 11 bases between. Per the germline V gene, CDR1 is SGHNT and CDR2 is YYREEE (reference sequence). The CDR3 is 13 residues long. CDR3 in amino acids: CATGGGSTDTQYF. CDR3 coding DNA: TGTGCCACCGGGGGAGGTAGCACAGATACGCAGTATTTT.

Comment on this clone: Compared with germline, one end of the junction differs, possibly owing to a read error. The rearrangement uses TRBV7-7 and TRBJ2-3, with TRBD2 as a possible D gene (7 bases). This CDR3 has 15 amino acids. Germline V gene lookup returns CDR1 SSHAT and CDR2 FNYEAQ (reference sequence). The DNA of the CDR3 is TGTGCTAGCAGCGCGCGGGGGACACACACAGATACGCAGTATTTT. It encodes CASSARGTHTDTQYF.

The rearrangement joins TRBV7-9 to TRBJ2-2; the D is unclear. Trimming pared 7 bases from V and 6 bases from J, leaving 6 bases between. Germline CDR1 reads SEHNR; CDR2 reads FQNEAQ (reference sequence). The CDR3 sequence is 11 residues long. CDR3 sequence (DNA): TGTGCCAGCACATGGCCCGGGGAGCTGTTTTTT. Its protein product is CASTWPGELFF.

The gene calls are TRBV5-4 and TRBJ2-3; 11 bases agree with TRBD2. V dropped 4 bases and J dropped 2; count of bases not matched to a gene: 6. CDR3 length equals 16 residues. CDR1 and CDR2 (germline): SGHNT, YYREEE (reference sequence). CDR3: CASSPLAGGATDTQYF. The CDR3 DNA sequence: TGTGCCAGCAGCCCGTTAGCGGGGGGGGCCACAGATACGCAGTATTTT. The entire variable domain, with the rest obtained from reference TRBV5-4 and TRBJ2-3, is as follows: ETGVTQSPTHLIKTRGQQVTLRCSSQSGHNTVSWYQQALGQGPQFIFQYYREEENGRGNFPPRFSGLQFPNYSSELNVNALELDDSALYLCASSPLAGGATDTQYFGPGTRLTVL.

This chain connects TRBV13 to TRBJ2-1; 8 nucleotides line up with TRBD2. CDR3 length: 16 residues. V was pared by 3 bases and J by 4 bases, with 8 bases of the junction left unmatched. CDR1 PRHDT and CDR2 FYEKMQ come from the germline V gene (reference sequence). The CDR3 protein is CASSFPSLAGYNEQFF. Here the CDR3 DNA reads TGTGCCAGCAGCTTTCCCTCCCTAGCGGGTTACAATGAGCAGTTCTTC.

The chain combines TRBV5-4 with TRBJ2-1; TRBD1 matches 11 bases. CDR1 SGHNT and CDR2 YYREEE come from the germline V gene (reference sequence). With 3 bases clipped from V and 4 bases from J, the junction kept 6 bases outside the gene matches. CDR3 length equals 16 residues. The DNA of the CDR3 is TGTGCCAGCAGCTACGGACAGGGGGCCTCTTACAATGAGCAGTTCTTC. Translating it yields CASSYGQGASYNEQFF.

This chain connects TRBV7-6 to TRBJ2-3, with 9 bases that match TRBD1. V was pared by 5 bases and J by 10 bases, with 4 bases of the junction left unmatched. Germline V CDR1 and CDR2: SGHVS, FNYEAQ. CDR3 length: 12 amino acids. The CDR3 loop is CASSGGTGPQYF. The CDR3 bases are TGTGCCAGCAGCGGGGGGACAGGGCCGCAGTATTTT.

This clone was seen once. The rearrangement joins TRBV16 to TRBJ1-1; TRBD1 might be the D (6 bases). Trimming cost V 7 bases and J 3 bases, with 15 bases left between them. This CDR3 is 14 amino acids long. Germline values: CDR1 KGHSY, CDR2 FQNENV. CDR3 nucleotides: TGTGCCAGCACCCATTCGGGACAATACACTGAAGCTTTCTTT. Protein: CASTHSGQYTEAFF.

The chain uses TRBV11-2 and TRBJ2-1, with D possibly TRBD2 on 5 matching bases. Trimming removed 5 bases from V and 1 base from J, with 9 bases in between. This CDR3 is built from 14 residues. CDR1 and CDR2 from the germline V gene are SGHAT and FQNNGV. The CDR3 protein is CASSPSGSYNEQFF. The CDR3 nucleotides read TGTGCCAGCAGCCCCAGCGGATCCTACAATGAGCAGTTCTTC.

This clone has only a few counts. This sequence joins TRBV6-6 and TRBJ1-6; TRBD1 matches 7 bases. V dropped 8 bases and J dropped 8; count of bases not matched to a gene: 9. The V gene's germline CDR1 is MNHNY and CDR2 SVGAGI (reference sequence). The length of the CDR3 is 14 residues. CDR3 protein: CASDNAGGYSPLHF. CDR3 nucleotide sequence: TGTGCCAGCGATAACGCAGGGGGGTATTCACCCCTCCACTTT.

This CDR3 is CASSTTTGANTEAFF. In DNA form, the CDR3 reads TGTGCCAGCAGCACAACGACAGGGGCTAACACTGAAGCTTTCTTT. The chain couples TRBV7-6 to TRBJ1-1, with TRBD1 matching 8 bases. The CDR3 consists of 15 residues. The germline V gene encodes CDR1 SGHVS and CDR2 FNYEAQ. The ends lost 5 bases at V and 2 bases at J; junction bases unmatched: 7.

This chain links TRBV19 with TRBJ2-7; 9 bases are shared with TRBD1. V trimming: 5 bases; J trimming: 6 bases; junction bases outside the gene matches: 8. This CDR3 has 14 residues. Germline loops: CDR1 LNHDA, CDR2 SQIVND (reference sequence). This CDR3 reads CASSPRDRVAEQYF. CDR3 sequence (DNA): TGTGCCAGTAGTCCCCGGGACAGGGTAGCCGAGCAGTACTTC.